This TCR beta chain was obtained from a study of blood T cell repertoires in COVID-19. On the study more broadly: From T cells, B-cell-depleted T cells, or PBMCs came the material, which was cDNA or gDNA.

With 0 bases removed from V and 1 base from J, the gap between germline ends came to 12 bases. The CDR3 is made up of 16 amino acids. Per the germline V gene, CDR1 is ENHRY and CDR2 is SYGVKD. Produced via immunoSEQ multiplex PCR; TCRdb's table is partial and in-frame only. The profile shows some 62,000 clones, 70% to 85% of them singletons. Source material: peripheral blood. The clonotype comes from a man between 60 and 75 years old with acute or convalescent COVID-19. The chain is built from TRBV10-3 and TRBJ1-1; the D gene is possibly TRBD1 (5 bases). The CDR3 region has the DNA TGTGCCATCAGTGAGTCGGGGGGTGGAAGGAACACTGAAGCTTTCTTT. Residues: CAISESGGGRNTEAFF.